Shown below are 23 T cell receptor beta chains from a single sample sequenced in a study of tissue T cells after allogeneic stem cell transplantation. The protocol was immunoSEQ multiplex PCR, while the TCRdb copy is restricted to in-frame clones and leaves out a portion. The top ten hold roughly 8.2% of the sample, which has about 5,300 clones, over 60% seen once. The sequencing used tissue from the colon, collected at autopsy. Receptors originate from a female donor aged 60 or older with lung cancer.

This CDR3 reads CASSNGQWGEAFF. Written as DNA, the CDR3 is TGTGCCAGCAGTAATGGACAGTGGGGTGAAGCTTTCTTT. The V and J genes are TRBV6-5 and TRBJ1-1, with D maybe TRBD1 (6 bases). The CDR3 covers 13 residues. CDR1 and CDR2 (germline): MNHEY, SVGAGI. V lost 5 bases to trimming and J lost 7 bases, with 14 bases between them.

The rearrangement joins TRBV7-9 to TRBJ2-3, with 8 bases lining up with TRBD1. There are 16 residues in the CDR3. The V gene end was trimmed by 1 base and the J gene end by 0 bases; junction bases not matched to a gene: 3. CDR1 and CDR2 from the germline V gene are SEHNR and FQNEAQ (reference sequence). The CDR3 DNA is TGTGCCAGCAGCTTAGTCACAGGGGGTAGCACAGATACGCAGTATTTT. This encodes CASSLVTGGSTDTQYF. Drawing the rest from reference TRBV7-9 and TRBJ2-3, the complete variable domain is DTGVSQNPRHKITKRGQNVTFRCDPISEHNRLYWYRQTLGQGPEFLTYFQNEAQLEKSRLLSDRFSAERPKGSFSTLEIQRTEQGDSAMYLCASSLVTGGSTDTQYFGPGTRLTVL.

This clone was counted between two and nine times. The chain joins TRBV5-4 to TRBJ1-2; the D gene is possibly TRBD1 (6 bases). The CDR3 loop spans 14 amino acids. Germline assignment: CDR1 SGHNT and CDR2 YYREEE (reference sequence). Trimming left V 2 bases short and J 1 base short, with 9 bases between. The CDR3 sequence: CASSFSGVNYGYTF. CDR3 nucleotide sequence: TGTGCCAGCAGCTTTTCAGGGGTTAACTATGGCTACACCTTC.

The chain uses TRBV11-3 and TRBJ2-7; D uncertain. Germline values: CDR1 SGHNT, CDR2 YENEEA. Deletions cut 2 bases from V and 3 bases from J, with 5 bases between. The CDR3 has 12 residues. CDR3 loop: CASSLSGYEQYF. The CDR3 nucleotides are TGTGCCAGCAGCTTATCGGGCTACGAGCAGTACTTC.

The chain has TRBV7-2 and TRBJ2-7; D is unclear. This CDR3 comprises 13 residues. Trimming stripped 2 bases from V and 3 bases from J, with 8 bases between. Germline CDR1 is SGHTA and CDR2 is FQGNSA. Here the CDR3 reads CASSLPGLYEQYF. DNA for the CDR3: TGTGCCAGCAGCTTACCCGGGCTCTACGAGCAGTACTTC.

This clone is large (0.1 to 1%) within its sample. This chain uses TRBV5-4 with TRBJ1-2, with a tentative D call TRBD1 (6 bases). The CDR3 extends over 13 amino acids. The germline V and J ends were trimmed by 4 bases and 4 bases, with 11 bases remaining between them. The germline V gene has CDR1 SGHNT and CDR2 YYREEE (reference sequence). The DNA for the CDR3 is TGTGCCAGCAGCCCCGGACAGCTCTATGGCTACACCTTC. This gives the protein CASSPGQLYGYTF.

The chain couples TRBV9 to TRBJ2-5; D unresolved. CDR1 SGDLS and CDR2 YYNGEE come from the germline V gene. The CDR3 runs to 15 residues. Trimming removed 4 bases from V and 1 base from J, with 14 bases in between. The chain's CDR3 is CASSPRRAVQETQYF. CDR3 sequence (DNA): TGTGCCAGCAGCCCTCGCCGGGCCGTCCAAGAGACCCAGTACTTC.

The rearrangement uses TRBV6-1 and TRBJ1-5, with 7 positions matching TRBD1. The CDR3 length is 18 residues. Losses at the gene ends were 2 bases for V and 3 bases for J; bases not matched to a gene: 13. Germline CDR1 is MNHNS and CDR2 is SASEGT. In nucleotides, the CDR3 is TGTGCCAGCAGTGAAAGCTTACGGCCGGGACAGTACAATCAGCCCCAGCATTTT. Its protein product is CASSESLRPGQYNQPQHF.

The V call is TRBV15, the J call TRBJ2-5; 11 positions match TRBD1. CDR3 length: 15 amino acids. Trimming cost V 3 bases and J 5 bases; bases outside gene matches: 5. Germline lookup yields CDR1 LNHNV and CDR2 YYDKDF (reference sequence). The CDR3 coding sequence is TGTGCCACCAGCAGGCAGGACAGGGGGCAGGAGACCCAGTACTTC. Translating it yields CATSRQDRGQETQYF.

The chain employs TRBV5-1 and TRBJ2-3; D remains ambiguous. The V gene lost 4 bases and the J gene lost 0 bases, with 18 bases spanning the gap. This CDR3 region has 17 residues. Germline V gives CDR1 SGHRS, CDR2 YFSETQ. CDR3 region: CASSPDLVLPSTDTQYF. The CDR3 coding sequence is TGCGCCAGCAGCCCCGACCTCGTGCTTCCTAGCACAGATACGCAGTATTTT.

This rearrangement joins TRBV6-5 to TRBJ1-5; D gene uncertain. V was shortened by 6 bases and J by 6 bases, with 12 bases between the two germline ends. The CDR3 is 13 residues long. Germline CDR1 MNHEY, CDR2 SVGAGI. This CDR3 reads CASSSTLGQPQHF. In nucleotides, the CDR3 is TGTGCCAGCAGCAGTACACTCGGTCAGCCCCAGCATTTT.

This clone was counted a few times. This sequence joins TRBV18 and TRBJ1-2; maybe TRBD1 (5 bases). Germline V lookup: CDR1 KGHSH, CDR2 LQKENI. This CDR3 has 16 amino acids. Trimming pared 0 bases from V and 4 bases from J, leaving 15 bases between. The CDR3 region is CASSPPAGPAGYGYTF. The CDR3 coding sequence is TGTGCCAGCTCACCACCTGCAGGGCCGGCAGGCTATGGCTACACCTTC.

The rearrangement joins TRBV3-1 (or the pseudogene TRBV3-2) to TRBJ2-1; 12 positions match TRBD2. From germline, CDR1 is LGHDT and CDR2 YNNKEL (reference sequence). V lost 5 bases, J lost 10 bases, and 9 bases stayed unmatched. The length of the CDR3 is 15 residues. CDR3 sequence (DNA): TGTGCCAGCAGCAACCTAGCGGGAGGGCCTCAGGAGCAGTTCTTC. It translates to CASSNLAGGPQEQFF.

J is TRBJ1-1 and V is TRBV5-1; no reliable D call. This CDR3 is built from 14 residues. Looked up from germline, CDR1 is SGHRS and CDR2 is YFSETQ. The germline V and J ends were trimmed by 0 bases and 4 bases, with 10 bases remaining between them. The CDR3 reads CASSLVLAGTEAFF. CDR3 bases: TGCGCCAGCAGCTTGGTTCTCGCGGGCACTGAAGCTTTCTTT.

This sequence joins TRBV4-3 and TRBJ1-2; D unresolved. Germline CDR1 reads LGHNA; CDR2 reads YSLEER. Trimming removed 1 base at V and 7 bases at J, with 13 bases between. The CDR3 has 14 amino acids. This CDR3 reads CASSQVLRTGGYTF. The CDR3 DNA sequence: TGCGCCAGCAGCCAAGTCCTCCGTACGGGTGGCTACACCTTC.

This clone has only a few counts. J is TRBJ2-1 and V is TRBV12-5; D is perhaps TRBD2 (5 bases). Germline loops: CDR1 LGHNT, CDR2 FRNRAP. The CDR3 is made up of 15 amino acids. The V gene lost 6 bases and the J gene lost 1 base, with 13 bases spanning the gap. CDR3 in amino acids: CASGDQRISYNEQFF. The CDR3, as DNA: TGTGCTAGTGGAGACCAGCGGATTTCCTACAATGAGCAGTTCTTC.

The chain combines TRBV6-5 with TRBJ2-2, with TRBD2 identical over 8 bases. Germline CDR1 MNHEY, CDR2 SVGAGI. The junction had 8 bases not matched to a gene; V was cut back by 7 bases and J by 7 bases. CDR3 length: 14 residues. The CDR3 bases are TGTGCCAGCACAAAGCGGGAGACGAACGGGGAGCTGTTTTTT. Amino acid sequence: CASTKRETNGELFF.

The rearrangement links TRBV10-1 to TRBJ2-2; D is unresolved. The germline V and J ends were trimmed by 3 bases and 1 base, with 9 bases remaining between them. The CDR3 is made up of 15 amino acids. Looked up from germline, CDR1 is WNHNN and CDR2 is SYGVQD (reference sequence). CDR3 nucleotides: TGCGCCAGCAGTGAAGACGGTAGGAACACCGGGGAGCTGTTTTTT. The encoded protein is CASSEDGRNTGELFF.

The chain uses TRBV4-1 and TRBJ1-2; no reliable D call. Trimming took off 2 bases at V and 4 bases at J, with 8 bases between the two ends. The CDR3 runs to 13 residues. CDR1 MGHRA and CDR2 YSYEKL come from the germline V gene. For the CDR3, the DNA is TGCGCCAGCAGCCAATTTCCAGCCTATGGCTACACCTTC. Translating gives CASSQFPAYGYTF.

V gene TRBV19 combines with J gene TRBJ2-1, with 11 bases matching TRBD2. V lost 3 bases to trimming and J lost 0 bases; unmatched junction nucleotides: 4. The CDR3 sequence is 17 residues long. Per the germline V gene, CDR1 is LNHDA and CDR2 is SQIVND (reference sequence). CDR3 region: CASSISTSGSSYNEQFF. In DNA form, the CDR3 reads TGTGCCAGTAGTATTAGTACTAGCGGGAGCTCCTACAATGAGCAGTTCTTC.

This sequence joins TRBV4-2 and TRBJ2-3; D unresolved. Trimming shortened V by 2 bases and J by 2 bases, and 11 bases separated the two germline ends. The CDR3 is 15 residues long. Per germline, CDR1 LGHNA and CDR2 YNFKEQ. CDR3 in amino acids: CASSQTIGPTDTQYF. The CDR3 DNA reads as TGTGCCAGCAGCCAAACTATCGGCCCCACAGATACGCAGTATTTT.

This clone was found a few times. The rearrangement uses TRBV5-4 and TRBJ2-5; TRBD2 matches 7 bases. V gave up 3 bases and J gave up 5 bases; unmatched junction bases: 10. The CDR3 length is 15 residues. Germline CDR1 is SGHNT and CDR2 is YYREEE (reference sequence). CDR3 sequence (DNA): TGTGCCAGCAGCTCTGGACTAGTAGGGCCCGAGACCCAGTACTTC. Translating gives CASSSGLVGPETQYF.

The chain combines TRBV5-6 with TRBJ2-3; unclear D gene. The V and J ends lost 4 bases and 1 base respectively, with 7 bases between them. Germline V gene lookup returns CDR1 SGHDT and CDR2 YYEEEE. This CDR3 region has 13 residues. CDR3: CASSLRGTDTQYF. CDR3 nucleotide sequence: TGTGCCAGCAGCCTTAGGGGCACAGATACGCAGTATTTT.